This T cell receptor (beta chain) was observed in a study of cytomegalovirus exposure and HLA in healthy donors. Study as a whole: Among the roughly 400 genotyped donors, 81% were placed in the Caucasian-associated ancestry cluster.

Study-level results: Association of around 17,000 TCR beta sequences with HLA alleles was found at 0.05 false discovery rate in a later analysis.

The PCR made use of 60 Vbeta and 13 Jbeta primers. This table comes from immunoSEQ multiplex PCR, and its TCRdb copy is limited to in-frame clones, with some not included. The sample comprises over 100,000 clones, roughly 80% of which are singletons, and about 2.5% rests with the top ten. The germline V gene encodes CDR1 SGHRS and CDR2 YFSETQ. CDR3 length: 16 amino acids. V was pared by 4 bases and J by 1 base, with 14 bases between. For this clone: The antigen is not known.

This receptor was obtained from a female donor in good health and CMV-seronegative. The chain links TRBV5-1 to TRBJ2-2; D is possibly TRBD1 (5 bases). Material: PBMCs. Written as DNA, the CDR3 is TGCGCCAGCAGCAAAGACAGCCCTGAGAACACCGGGGAGCTGTTTTTT. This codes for CASSKDSPENTGELFF.